This TCR beta chain derives from a study of T cell responses to AZD1222 COVID-19 vaccine. Whole-study findings and limits: The donor cohort was predominantly white British with a female majority, and clonal diversity may have been underestimated. Just a handful of AZD1222 recipients tested seropositive at baseline. Nearly half of spike-specific TCRs reportedly target variant regions that are unmutated in the B.1.351 and B.1.1.7 variants. Vaccination with two AZD1222 doses was followed by a rise in Spike-specific TCR breadth and depth.

Sequenced by immunoSEQ multiplex PCR; TCRdb stores in-frame clones only, minus some. There are about 150,000 clones in the sample; approximately 91% occur only once, and just under 2% lies in the top ten. Trimming stripped 2 bases from V and 0 bases from J, with 3 bases between. The length of the CDR3 is 12 residues. Germline values: CDR1 GTSNPN, CDR2 SVGIG (reference sequence). In the case of this clone: Its matching antigen is unknown.

V and J are TRBV30 and TRBJ2-3; D unresolved. Source: peripheral blood, taken 28 days after the second AZD1222 dose. The TCR originated in an adult who received the AZD1222 COVID-19 vaccine. The CDR3 region has the DNA TGTGCCTGGAGTTCCAGCACAGATACGCAGTATTTT. Protein sequence: CAWSSSTDTQYF.